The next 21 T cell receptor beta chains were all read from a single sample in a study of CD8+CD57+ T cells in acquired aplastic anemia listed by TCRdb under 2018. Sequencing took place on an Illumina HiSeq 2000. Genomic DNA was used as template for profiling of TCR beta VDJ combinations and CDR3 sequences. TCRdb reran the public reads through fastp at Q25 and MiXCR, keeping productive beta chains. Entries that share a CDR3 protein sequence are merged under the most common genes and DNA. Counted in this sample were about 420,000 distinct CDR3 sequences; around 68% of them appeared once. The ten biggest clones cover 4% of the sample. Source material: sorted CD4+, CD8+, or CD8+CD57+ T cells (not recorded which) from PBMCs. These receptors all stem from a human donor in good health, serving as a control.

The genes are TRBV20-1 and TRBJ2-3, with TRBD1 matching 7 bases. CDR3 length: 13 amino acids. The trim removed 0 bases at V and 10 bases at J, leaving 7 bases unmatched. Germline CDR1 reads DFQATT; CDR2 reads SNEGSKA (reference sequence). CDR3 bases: TGCAGTGCTAGAGAAGGGACAGCAAACTCGCAGTATTTT. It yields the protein CSAREGTANSQYF.

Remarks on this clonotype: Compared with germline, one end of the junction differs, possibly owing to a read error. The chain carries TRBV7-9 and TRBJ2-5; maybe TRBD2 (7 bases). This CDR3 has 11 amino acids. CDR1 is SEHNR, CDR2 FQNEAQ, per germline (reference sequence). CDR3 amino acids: CASSPRGGQAF. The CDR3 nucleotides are TGTGCCAGCAGCCCAAGGGGGGGGCAGGCATTC. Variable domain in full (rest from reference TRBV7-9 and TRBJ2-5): DTGVSQNPRHKITKRGQNVTFRCDPISEHNRLYWYRQTLGQGPEFLTYFQNEAQLEKSRLLSDRFSAERPKGSFSTLEIQRTEQGDSAMYLCASSPRGGQAFGPGTRLLVL.

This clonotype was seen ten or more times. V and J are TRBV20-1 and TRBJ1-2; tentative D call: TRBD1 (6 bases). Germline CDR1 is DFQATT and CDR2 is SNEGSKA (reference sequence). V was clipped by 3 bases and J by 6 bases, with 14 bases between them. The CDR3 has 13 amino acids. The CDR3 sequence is CSARDSVGDGYTF. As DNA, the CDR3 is TGCAGTGCTAGGGACAGCGTCGGTGATGGCTACACCTTC.

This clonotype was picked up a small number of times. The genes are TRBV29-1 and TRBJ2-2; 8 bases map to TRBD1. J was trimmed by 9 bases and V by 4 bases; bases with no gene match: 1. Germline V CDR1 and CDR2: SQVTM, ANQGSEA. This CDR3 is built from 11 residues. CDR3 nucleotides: TGCAGCGTTGGACAGGGGTGGGAGCTGTTTTTT. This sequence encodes CSVGQGWELFF.

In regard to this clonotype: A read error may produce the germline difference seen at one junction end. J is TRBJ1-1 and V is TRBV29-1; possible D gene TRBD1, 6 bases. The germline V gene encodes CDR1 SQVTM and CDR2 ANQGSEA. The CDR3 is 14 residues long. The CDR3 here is CSVDRRGGDTDAFF. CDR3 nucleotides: TGCAGCGTTGACCGGAGAGGCGGGGACACTGACGCTTTCTTT.

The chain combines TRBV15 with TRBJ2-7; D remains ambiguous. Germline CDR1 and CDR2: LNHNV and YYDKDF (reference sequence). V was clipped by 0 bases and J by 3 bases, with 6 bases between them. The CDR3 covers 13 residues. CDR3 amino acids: CATSRDVGYEQYF. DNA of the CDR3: TGTGCCACCAGCAGAGACGTGGGCTACGAGCAGTACTTC.

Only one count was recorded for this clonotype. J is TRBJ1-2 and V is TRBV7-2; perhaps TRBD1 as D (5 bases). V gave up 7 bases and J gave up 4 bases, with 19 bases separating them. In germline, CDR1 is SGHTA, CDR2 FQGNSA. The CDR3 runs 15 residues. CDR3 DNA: TGTGCCAGCACCCTAAGACAGCCGCTACCCTATGGCTACACCTTC. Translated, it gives CASTLRQPLPYGYTF.

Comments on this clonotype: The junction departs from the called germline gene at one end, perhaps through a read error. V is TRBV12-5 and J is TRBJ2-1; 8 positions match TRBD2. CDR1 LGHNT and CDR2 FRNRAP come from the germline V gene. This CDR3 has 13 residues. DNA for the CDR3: TGTGCCAGCAGCTGCGGGACTAGGAATGAGCCGTTCTTC. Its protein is CASSCGTRNEPFF.

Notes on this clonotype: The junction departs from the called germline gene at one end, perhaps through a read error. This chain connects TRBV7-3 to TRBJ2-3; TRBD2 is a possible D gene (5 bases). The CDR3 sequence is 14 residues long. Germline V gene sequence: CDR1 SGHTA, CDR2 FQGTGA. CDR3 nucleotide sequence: TGTGCCAGCAGCCCTATGGCGGGCACAGATAACGAGCAGTTT. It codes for CASSPMAGTDNEQF.

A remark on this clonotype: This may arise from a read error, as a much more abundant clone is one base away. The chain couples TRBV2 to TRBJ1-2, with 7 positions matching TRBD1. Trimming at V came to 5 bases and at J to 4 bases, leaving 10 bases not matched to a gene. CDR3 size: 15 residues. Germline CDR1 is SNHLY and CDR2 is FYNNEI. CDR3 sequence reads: CASSHFSTGSYGYTF. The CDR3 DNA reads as TGTGCCAGCAGTCACTTCTCGACAGGGAGCTATGGCTACACCTTC.

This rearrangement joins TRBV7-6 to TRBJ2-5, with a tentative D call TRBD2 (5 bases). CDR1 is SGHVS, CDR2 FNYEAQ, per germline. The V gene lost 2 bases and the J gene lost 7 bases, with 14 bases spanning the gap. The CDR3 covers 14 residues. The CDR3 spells CASSLNHQGGTQYF. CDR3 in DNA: TGTGCCAGCAGCTTAAACCATCAAGGAGGGACCCAGTACTTC.

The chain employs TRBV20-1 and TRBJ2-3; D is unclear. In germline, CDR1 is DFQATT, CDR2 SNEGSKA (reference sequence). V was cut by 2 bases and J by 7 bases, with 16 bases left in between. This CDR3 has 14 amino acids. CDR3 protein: CSARKAGLTNTQYF. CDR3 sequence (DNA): TGCAGTGCTAGAAAGGCAGGCCTCACTAATACGCAGTATTTT.

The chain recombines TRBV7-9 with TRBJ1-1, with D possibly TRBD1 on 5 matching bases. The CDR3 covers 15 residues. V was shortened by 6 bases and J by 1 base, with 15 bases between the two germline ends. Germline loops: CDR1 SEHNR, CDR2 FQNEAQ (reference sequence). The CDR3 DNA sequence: TGTGCCAGCAGAGTAGCAGGGTCTCCGAACACTGAAGCTTTCTTT. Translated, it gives CASRVAGSPNTEAFF.

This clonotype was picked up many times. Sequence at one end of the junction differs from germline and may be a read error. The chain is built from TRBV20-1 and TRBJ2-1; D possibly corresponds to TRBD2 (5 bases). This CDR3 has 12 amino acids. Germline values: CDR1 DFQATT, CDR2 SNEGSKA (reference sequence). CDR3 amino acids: CNAREDSGEQFF. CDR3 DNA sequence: TGCAATGCTAGAGAGGACTCCGGTGAGCAGTTCTTC.

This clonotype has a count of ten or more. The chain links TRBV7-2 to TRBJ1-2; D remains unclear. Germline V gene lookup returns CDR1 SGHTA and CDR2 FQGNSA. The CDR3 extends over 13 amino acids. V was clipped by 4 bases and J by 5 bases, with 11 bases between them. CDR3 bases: TGTGCCAGCAGCTCGTCGCTTCTTTATGGCTACACCTTC. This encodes CASSSSLLYGYTF.

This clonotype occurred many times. CDR3 sequence: CSEELRHSYTF. The CDR3, as DNA: TGCAGCGAAGAACTGCGCCACAGCTACACCTTC. V usage is TRBV29-1 and J usage is TRBJ1-2; D uncertain. Trimming took off 7 bases at V and 9 bases at J, with 15 bases between the two ends. CDR3 size: 11 residues. Germline lookup yields CDR1 SQVTM and CDR2 ANQGSEA.

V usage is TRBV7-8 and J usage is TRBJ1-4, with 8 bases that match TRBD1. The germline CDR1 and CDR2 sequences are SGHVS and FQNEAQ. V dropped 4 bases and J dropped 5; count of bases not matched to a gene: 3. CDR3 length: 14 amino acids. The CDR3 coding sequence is TGTGCCAGCAGCTCTTGGACAGGGAATGAAAAACTGTTTTTT. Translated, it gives CASSSWTGNEKLFF.

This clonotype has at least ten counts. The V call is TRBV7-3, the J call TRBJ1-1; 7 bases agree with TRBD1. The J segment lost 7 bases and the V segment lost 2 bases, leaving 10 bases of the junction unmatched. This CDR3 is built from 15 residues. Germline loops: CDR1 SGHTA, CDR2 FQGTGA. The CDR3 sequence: CASSLVGTGVGEAFF. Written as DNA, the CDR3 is TGTGCCAGCAGCTTAGTGGGAACAGGGGTCGGTGAAGCTTTCTTT.

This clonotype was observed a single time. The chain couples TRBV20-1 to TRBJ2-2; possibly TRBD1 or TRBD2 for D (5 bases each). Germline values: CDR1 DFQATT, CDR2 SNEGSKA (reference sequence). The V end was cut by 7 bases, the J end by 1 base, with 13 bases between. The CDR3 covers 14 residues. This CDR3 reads CSVSGAMNTGELFF. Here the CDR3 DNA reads TGCAGTGTGTCCGGGGCCATGAACACCGGGGAGCTGTTTTTT.

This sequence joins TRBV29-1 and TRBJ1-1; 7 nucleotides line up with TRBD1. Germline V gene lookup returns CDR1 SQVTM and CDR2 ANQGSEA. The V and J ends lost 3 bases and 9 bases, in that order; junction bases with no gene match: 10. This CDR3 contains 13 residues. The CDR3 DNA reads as TGCAGCGTTGATGTAGGGGGCGGAACTCAAGCTTTCTTT. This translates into CSVDVGGGTQAFF. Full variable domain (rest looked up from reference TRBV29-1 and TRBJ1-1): SAVISQKPSRDICQRGTSLTIQCQVDSQVTMMFWYRQQPGQSLTLIATANQGSEATYESGFVIDKFPISRPNLTFSTLTVSNMSPEDSSIYLCSVDVGGGTQAFFGQGTRLTVV.

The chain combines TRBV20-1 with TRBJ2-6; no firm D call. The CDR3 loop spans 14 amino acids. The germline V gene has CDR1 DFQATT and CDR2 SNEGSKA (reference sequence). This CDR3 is CSAGPPSGANVLTF. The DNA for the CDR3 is TGCAGCGCTGGGCCGCCCTCCGGAGCCAACGTCCTGACTTTC.